These T cell receptor beta chains were read from a single sample in a study of blood T cell repertoires in COVID-19. Only in-frame clones appear in the TCRdb table, and some are missing; sequencing was by immunoSEQ multiplex PCR. Among about 490,000 clones listed, 70% to 90% were seen once. Specimen: peripheral blood. All receptors derive from a human donor in a cohort sampled during active COVID-19. Each CDR3 is given with its conserved first and last residue. A D gene is named only where the DNA matches it firmly. For some rows the clone size is stated as once, few or many, or as a class when expanded; others skip it.

v_call: TRBV7-2; d_call: -; clone_size: -; j_call: TRBJ1-4; cdr3_aa: CASSFTGRTEKLFF; cdr3_nt: TGTGCCAGCAGCTTTACGGGGAGGACTGAAAAACTGTTTTTT
v_call: TRBV28; d_call: TRBD2; clone_size: once; j_call: TRBJ2-1; cdr3_aa: CASSSRLANGYNEQFF; cdr3_nt: TGTGCCAGCAGTTCCCGACTAGCGAACGGATACAATGAGCAGTTCTTC
v_call: TRBV15; d_call: TRBD2; clone_size: -; j_call: TRBJ2-3; cdr3_aa: CATSRHWTSRADTQYF; cdr3_nt: TGTGCCACCAGCAGACATTGGACTAGCCGGGCAGATACGCAGTATTTT
v_call: TRBV5-8; d_call: -; clone_size: -; j_call: TRBJ1-5; cdr3_aa: CASSLLGSNQPQHF; cdr3_nt: TGTGCCAGCAGCTTGTTGGGCAGCAATCAGCCCCAGCATTTT
v_call: TRBV7-2; d_call: TRBD1; clone_size: -; j_call: TRBJ1-2; cdr3_aa: CASSRSRDSPGYTF; cdr3_nt: TGTGCCAGCAGCAGATCCCGGGACAGCCCGGGCTACACCTTC
v_call: TRBV5-1; d_call: -; clone_size: -; j_call: TRBJ2-7; cdr3_aa: CASSLGRQAGSYEQYF; cdr3_nt: TGCGCCAGCAGCTTGGGGAGACAGGCCGGCTCCTACGAGCAGTACTTC
v_call: TRBV4-2; d_call: -; clone_size: -; j_call: TRBJ1-1; cdr3_aa: CASSQPHRAVRTEAFF; cdr3_nt: TGTGCCAGCAGCCAACCACACAGGGCGGTGAGAACTGAAGCTTTCTTT
v_call: TRBV18; d_call: TRBD2; clone_size: -; j_call: TRBJ2-2; cdr3_aa: CASSSTTSGNTGELFF; cdr3_nt: TGTGCCAGCTCATCCACTACTAGCGGGAACACCGGGGAGCTGTTTTTT
v_call: TRBV18; d_call: -; clone_size: -; j_call: TRBJ1-6; cdr3_aa: CASSPSTEFNSPLHF; cdr3_nt: TGTGCCAGCTCACCGTCGACAGAATTTAATTCACCCCTCCACTTT
v_call: TRBV6-5; d_call: -; clone_size: -; j_call: TRBJ1-5; cdr3_aa: CAAGGQPQHF; cdr3_nt: TGTGCCGCCGGGGGTCAGCCCCAGCATTTT
v_call: TRBV9; d_call: TRBD2; clone_size: -; j_call: TRBJ2-7; cdr3_aa: CASSVQPPGSGRTHEQYF; cdr3_nt: TGTGCCAGCAGCGTACAACCCCCAGGTAGCGGGAGAACGCACGAGCAGTACTTC
v_call: TRBV5-6; d_call: -; clone_size: -; j_call: TRBJ2-7; cdr3_aa: CASSFGFRGASEQYF; cdr3_nt: TGTGCCAGCAGCTTTGGGTTTCGGGGGGCCTCCGAGCAGTACTTC
v_call: TRBV19; d_call: -; clone_size: -; j_call: TRBJ2-1; cdr3_aa: CASKKGGRGYNEQFF; cdr3_nt: TGTGCCTCAAAAAAGGGCGGCCGGGGCTACAATGAGCAGTTCTTC
v_call: TRBV27; d_call: -; clone_size: -; j_call: TRBJ2-2; cdr3_aa: CASSREWNTGELFF; cdr3_nt: TGTGCCAGCAGTAGGGAGTGGAACACCGGGGAGCTGTTTTTT
v_call: TRBV11-3; d_call: TRBD1; clone_size: -; j_call: TRBJ1-1; cdr3_aa: CVWTGAFF; cdr3_nt: TGTGTATGGACAGGAGCTTTCTTT
v_call: TRBV20-1; d_call: -; clone_size: -; j_call: TRBJ1-1; cdr3_aa: CSVRPGVEAFF; cdr3_nt: TGCAGTGTTAGGCCGGGGGTTGAAGCTTTCTTT
v_call: TRBV14; d_call: -; clone_size: -; j_call: TRBJ1-1; cdr3_aa: CASSQFTVGAEAFF; cdr3_nt: TGTGCCAGCAGCCAATTTACAGTAGGGGCTGAAGCTTTCTTT
v_call: TRBV5-1; d_call: -; clone_size: once; j_call: TRBJ1-1; cdr3_aa: CASSLQSGQAEAFF; cdr3_nt: TGCGCCAGCAGCCTCCAGTCAGGTCAGGCTGAAGCTTTCTTT
v_call: TRBV9; d_call: -; clone_size: -; j_call: TRBJ2-3; cdr3_aa: CASSVVAVGDTQYF; cdr3_nt: TGTGCCAGCAGCGTAGTGGCGGTAGGAGATACGCAGTATTTT
v_call: TRBV2; d_call: TRBD1; clone_size: -; j_call: TRBJ1-4; cdr3_aa: CASSRTGGTNEKLFF; cdr3_nt: TGTGCCAGCAGCCGCACAGGGGGAACTAATGAAAAACTGTTTTTT
v_call: TRBV3-1/TRBV3-2; d_call: -; clone_size: -; j_call: TRBJ2-5; cdr3_aa: CASSQVPAGFQETQYF; cdr3_nt: TGTGCCAGCAGCCAAGTCCCAGCGGGCTTCCAAGAGACCCAGTACTTC